This is a list of T cell receptor beta chains from one sample in a study of Graves' ophthalmopathy and Graves' hyperthyroidism. TCRdb re-called the multiplex PCR reads with MiXCR, one entry per CDR3 protein. This table holds a few hundred thousand distinct CDR3 sequences, around a fifth found once. The material sequenced was peripheral blood. These receptors all stem from a young woman with stable Graves' hyperthyroidism. The CDR3 runs from the conserved cysteine through the conserved F or W. Each record gives: clone size, D gene, J gene, V gene, CDR3 DNA, CDR3 protein. The D gene is left open where the match is weak. Clone size is not always given. Where it is, it says once, few, many or a class for expanded clones.

clone size: many; D gene: TRBD1; J gene: TRBJ2-7; V gene: TRBV25-1; CDR3 DNA: TGTGCCAGCGCGGACAGGGGCTACGAGCAGTACTTC; CDR3 protein: CASADRGYEQYF
clone size: many; D gene: -; J gene: TRBJ1-5; V gene: TRBV6-2/TRBV6-3; CDR3 DNA: TGTGCCAGCAGCCGATTAGGGGTTGCTAATCAGCCCCAGCATTTT; CDR3 protein: CASSRLGVANQPQHF
clone size: many; D gene: -; J gene: TRBJ2-7; V gene: TRBV3-1; CDR3 DNA: TGTGCCAGCAGCCTTGGACTCGAATCCTACGAGCAGTACTTC; CDR3 protein: CASSLGLESYEQYF
clone size: many; D gene: -; J gene: TRBJ1-3; V gene: TRBV28; CDR3 DNA: TGTGCCAGCAGTTTAGGGGGGACCACTGGAAACACCATATATTTT; CDR3 protein: CASSLGGTTGNTIYF
clone size: many; D gene: -; J gene: TRBJ2-7; V gene: TRBV6-2/TRBV6-3; CDR3 DNA: TGTGCCAGCAGTTCCCGGACACCACTACCCTACGAGCAGTACTTC; CDR3 protein: CASSSRTPLPYEQYF
clone size: many; D gene: -; J gene: TRBJ2-7; V gene: TRBV28; CDR3 DNA: TGTGCCTCCCAGGGGGGAGGGGGCGCGTACGAGCAGTACTTC; CDR3 protein: CASQGGGGAYEQYF
clone size: many; D gene: -; J gene: TRBJ1-1; V gene: TRBV4-3; CDR3 DNA: TGCGCCAGCAGCCAAGGGGGCACAGCAAAGAACACTGAAGCTTTCTTT; CDR3 protein: CASSQGGTAKNTEAFF
clone size: many; D gene: -; J gene: TRBJ2-4; V gene: TRBV12-3/TRBV12-4; CDR3 DNA: TGTGCCAGCAGTCAGAACAGGGATTTGTACTTC; CDR3 protein: CASSQNRDLYF
clone size: many; D gene: TRBD1; J gene: TRBJ2-7; V gene: TRBV11-2; CDR3 DNA: TGTGCCAGCAGCTGGGTACAGGGGGTAAACGAGCAGTACTTC; CDR3 protein: CASSWVQGVNEQYF
clone size: few; D gene: -; J gene: TRBJ1-3; V gene: TRBV6-1; CDR3 DNA: TGTGCCAGCAGCCGGGGGTCGGTGCATGCTGGAAACACCATATATTTT; CDR3 protein: CASSRGSVHAGNTIYF
clone size: many; D gene: -; J gene: TRBJ1-1; V gene: TRBV25-1; CDR3 DNA: TGTGCCAGCAGTGAAAACAGGGATAATGGTGAAGCTTTCTTT; CDR3 protein: CASSENRDNGEAFF
clone size: many; D gene: TRBD2; J gene: TRBJ2-2; V gene: TRBV18; CDR3 DNA: TGTGCCAGCTCACAAGGGACTACCAACACCGGGGAGCTGTTTTTT; CDR3 protein: CASSQGTTNTGELFF
clone size: few; D gene: -; J gene: TRBJ1-1; V gene: TRBV30; CDR3 DNA: TGTGCCTGGAGTGAGGAGCTTTTGAACACTGAAGCTTTCTTT; CDR3 protein: CAWSEELLNTEAFF
clone size: many; D gene: -; J gene: TRBJ1-1; V gene: TRBV29-1; CDR3 DNA: TGCAGCGTGAGCGGGGTCATGAACACTGAAGCTTTCTTT; CDR3 protein: CSVSGVMNTEAFF
clone size: few; D gene: -; J gene: TRBJ1-5; V gene: TRBV6-1; CDR3 DNA: TGTGCCAGCAGTGATACCCAGGGTTCGCCCCAGCATTTT; CDR3 protein: CASSDTQGSPQHF
clone size: many; D gene: -; J gene: TRBJ1-3; V gene: TRBV2; CDR3 DNA: TGTGCCAGCAGTGAACGGTGGCAGGCTTTGAGCTCTGGAAACACCATATATTTT; CDR3 protein: CASSERWQALSSGNTIYF
clone size: many; D gene: TRBD1; J gene: TRBJ2-7; V gene: TRBV6-1; CDR3 DNA: TGTGCCAGCAGTCCGGGACAGGGGGGTCTTTACGAGCAGTACTTC; CDR3 protein: CASSPGQGGLYEQYF
clone size: many; D gene: -; J gene: TRBJ1-2; V gene: TRBV2; CDR3 DNA: TGTGCCAGCAGTGACATTGACAGCGAAGAGGGCTACACCTTC; CDR3 protein: CASSDIDSEEGYTF
clone size: -; D gene: TRBD1; J gene: TRBJ1-5; V gene: TRBV28; CDR3 DNA: TGTGCCAGCAGTCACGGACAGGGGAACTTTCAGCCCCAGCATTTT; CDR3 protein: CASSHGQGNFQPQHF
clone size: many; D gene: -; J gene: TRBJ2-7; V gene: TRBV7-2; CDR3 DNA: TGTGCCAGCAGCTTTCAGGGTAGAAGCTACGAGCAGTACTTC; CDR3 protein: CASSFQGRSYEQYF
clone size: many; D gene: TRBD1; J gene: TRBJ1-1; V gene: TRBV27; CDR3 DNA: TGTGCCAGCAGCTTAACCGGGACAGGGAGCAACACTGAAGCTTTCTTT; CDR3 protein: CASSLTGTGSNTEAFF
clone size: -; D gene: TRBD2; J gene: TRBJ2-5; V gene: TRBV28; CDR3 DNA: TGTGCCAGCAGGATTAGCGGGGGGGGGAAAGAGACCCAGTACTTC; CDR3 protein: CASRISGGGKETQYF
clone size: many; D gene: -; J gene: TRBJ2-7; V gene: TRBV7-3; CDR3 DNA: TGTGCCAGCAGCTTAGACGGGAGAGAGCAGTACTTC; CDR3 protein: CASSLDGREQYF
clone size: many; D gene: -; J gene: TRBJ2-5; V gene: TRBV7-9; CDR3 DNA: TGTGCCAGCGGGACGTTCAGAGGAGAGACCCAGTACTTC; CDR3 protein: CASGTFRGETQYF
clone size: few; D gene: -; J gene: TRBJ2-6; V gene: TRBV6-1; CDR3 DNA: TGTGCCAGCAGTGAACGGTTTTCTGGGGCCAACGTCCTGACTTTC; CDR3 protein: CASSERFSGANVLTF
clone size: -; D gene: -; J gene: TRBJ2-5; V gene: TRBV6-1; CDR3 DNA: TGTGCCAGCAGTGAAGCTCGGTGGGCAGGGGAGACCCAGTACTTC; CDR3 protein: CASSEARWAGETQYF
clone size: many; D gene: -; J gene: TRBJ2-7; V gene: TRBV25-1; CDR3 DNA: TGTGCCAGCAGTTTTCAAGGCTTCGAGCAGTACTTC; CDR3 protein: CASSFQGFEQYF
clone size: -; D gene: TRBD2; J gene: TRBJ2-5; V gene: TRBV28; CDR3 DNA: TGTGCCAGCAGGGCTAGCGGGAGCGGGGAGACCCAGTACTTC; CDR3 protein: CASRASGSGETQYF
clone size: -; D gene: -; J gene: TRBJ1-5; V gene: TRBV27; CDR3 DNA: TGTGCCAGCCGGGACGCACAGAATCAGCCCCAGCATTTT; CDR3 protein: CASRDAQNQPQHF
clone size: -; D gene: -; J gene: TRBJ1-1; V gene: TRBV30; CDR3 DNA: TGTGCCTCCGTCGGGACGCCCGAGGGAGCTTTCTTT; CDR3 protein: CASVGTPEGAFF
clone size: many; D gene: -; J gene: TRBJ1-2; V gene: TRBV4-1; CDR3 DNA: TGCGCCAGCAGCCAAGTACTGCAGCCCAGGGAGGAGTTCGGCTACACCTTC; CDR3 protein: CASSQVLQPREEFGYTF
clone size: -; D gene: -; J gene: TRBJ2-5; V gene: TRBV9; CDR3 DNA: TGTGCCAGCAGCGTTCATTCTCAAGAGACCCAGTACTTC; CDR3 protein: CASSVHSQETQYF
clone size: -; D gene: -; J gene: TRBJ1-5; V gene: TRBV12-3/TRBV12-4; CDR3 DNA: TGTGCCAGCAGTTTGCAAATGGGCAATCAGCCCCAGCATTTT; CDR3 protein: CASSLQMGNQPQHF
clone size: many; D gene: -; J gene: TRBJ2-2; V gene: TRBV19; CDR3 DNA: TGTGCCAGTAGTATCTTAGCGCCGAACACCGGGGAGCTGTTTTTT; CDR3 protein: CASSILAPNTGELFF
clone size: -; D gene: -; J gene: TRBJ2-7; V gene: TRBV20-1; CDR3 DNA: TGCAGTGCTAGTGCCGCCCGCTACGAGCAGTACTTC; CDR3 protein: CSASAARYEQYF
clone size: many; D gene: TRBD1; J gene: TRBJ1-5; V gene: TRBV20-1; CDR3 DNA: TGCAGTGCTATAAAAGCGGGACAGGGTGGCAATGGCAATCAGCCCCAGCATTTT; CDR3 protein: CSAIKAGQGGNGNQPQHF
clone size: -; D gene: TRBD2; J gene: TRBJ2-5; V gene: TRBV18; CDR3 DNA: TGTGCCAGCTCCAGGCGGGAGGAAGAGACCCAGTACTTC; CDR3 protein: CASSRREEETQYF
clone size: many; D gene: -; J gene: TRBJ1-2; V gene: TRBV20-1; CDR3 DNA: TGCAGTGCTGAGCAGGGGAACAGGCCTAACTATGGCTACACCTTC; CDR3 protein: CSAEQGNRPNYGYTF
clone size: many; D gene: -; J gene: TRBJ2-2; V gene: TRBV6-5; CDR3 DNA: TGTGCCAGCAGCTATAGCGTCGACACCGGGGAGCTGTTTTTT; CDR3 protein: CASSYSVDTGELFF
clone size: many; D gene: -; J gene: TRBJ2-7; V gene: TRBV28; CDR3 DNA: TGTGCCAGCAGTTTTGGACTGGTCTACGAGCAGTACTTC; CDR3 protein: CASSFGLVYEQYF
clone size: many; D gene: -; J gene: TRBJ2-7; V gene: TRBV11-2; CDR3 DNA: TGTGCCAGCAGCTTAGGGGTAGCGGCTCTTTACGAGCAGTACTTC; CDR3 protein: CASSLGVAALYEQYF
clone size: few; D gene: -; J gene: TRBJ2-7; V gene: TRBV11-3; CDR3 DNA: TGTGCCAGCAGCATAGGGGCAGGCGGCCTTTACGAGCAGTACTTC; CDR3 protein: CASSIGAGGLYEQYF
clone size: -; D gene: -; J gene: TRBJ1-5; V gene: TRBV6-5; CDR3 DNA: TGTGCCAGCAGTTTATGGGGGGCCGGTCAGCCCCAGCATTTT; CDR3 protein: CASSLWGAGQPQHF
clone size: many; D gene: TRBD2; J gene: TRBJ2-7; V gene: TRBV7-2; CDR3 DNA: TGTGCCAGCAGCTTAGAAAGCGGGAGGGACGTCGAGCAGTACTTC; CDR3 protein: CASSLESGRDVEQYF
clone size: many; D gene: -; J gene: TRBJ2-7; V gene: TRBV20-1; CDR3 DNA: TGCAGTGCTAGAGGCCCCCTTCTTGGGCGGAGGTCTTACGAGCAGTACTTC; CDR3 protein: CSARGPLLGRRSYEQYF
clone size: many; D gene: TRBD2; J gene: TRBJ2-5; V gene: TRBV6-5; CDR3 DNA: TGTGCCAGCAGTTATTCTGGGACTAGCGGCCAAGAGACCCAGTACTTC; CDR3 protein: CASSYSGTSGQETQYF
clone size: many; D gene: -; J gene: TRBJ2-2; V gene: TRBV5-1; CDR3 DNA: TGCGCCAGCAAATCGGACCATTCCACCGGGGAGCTGTTTTTT; CDR3 protein: CASKSDHSTGELFF
clone size: many; D gene: TRBD2; J gene: TRBJ2-7; V gene: TRBV5-1; CDR3 DNA: TGCGCCAGCAGCCGAGATGGACTAGCGGCCTCCTACGAGCAGTACTTC; CDR3 protein: CASSRDGLAASYEQYF
clone size: many; D gene: -; J gene: TRBJ2-2; V gene: TRBV6-2/TRBV6-3; CDR3 DNA: TGTGCCAGCAGTTACGAGGTTACCGGGGAGCTGTTTTTT; CDR3 protein: CASSYEVTGELFF